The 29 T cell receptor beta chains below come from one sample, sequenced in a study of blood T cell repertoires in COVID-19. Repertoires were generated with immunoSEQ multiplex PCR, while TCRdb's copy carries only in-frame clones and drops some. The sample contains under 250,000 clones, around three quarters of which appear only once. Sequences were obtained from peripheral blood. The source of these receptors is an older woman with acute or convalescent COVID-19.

CDR3: CASSSRLQAYEQYF. The CDR3 DNA reads as TGTGCCAGCAGCTCCCGGTTGCAGGCCTACGAGCAGTACTTC. The chain has TRBV5-5 and TRBJ2-7, with no clear D. CDR1 SGHKS and CDR2 YYEKEE come from the germline V gene (reference sequence). This CDR3 comprises 14 residues. V shed 3 bases and J shed 2 bases, with 12 bases lying between them.

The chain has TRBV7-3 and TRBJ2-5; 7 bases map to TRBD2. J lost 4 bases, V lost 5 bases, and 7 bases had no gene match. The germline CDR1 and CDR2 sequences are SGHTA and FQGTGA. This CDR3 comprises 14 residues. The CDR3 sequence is CASSPDGRRETQYF. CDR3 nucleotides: TGTGCCAGCAGCCCGGACGGGAGGCGAGAGACCCAGTACTTC. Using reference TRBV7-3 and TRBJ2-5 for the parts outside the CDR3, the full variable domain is GAGVSQTPSNKVTEKGKYVELRCDPISGHTALYWYRQSLGQGPEFLIYFQGTGAADDSGLPNDRFFAVRPEGSVSTLKIQRTERGDSAVYLCASSPDGRRETQYFGPGTRLLVL.

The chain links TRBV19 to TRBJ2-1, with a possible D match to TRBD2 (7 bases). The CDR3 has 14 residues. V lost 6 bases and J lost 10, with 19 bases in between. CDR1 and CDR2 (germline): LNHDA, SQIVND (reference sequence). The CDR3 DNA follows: TGTGCCAGTAGCTTCGAGGGGGGGCCCGGAGAGCAGTTCTTC. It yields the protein CASSFEGGPGEQFF.

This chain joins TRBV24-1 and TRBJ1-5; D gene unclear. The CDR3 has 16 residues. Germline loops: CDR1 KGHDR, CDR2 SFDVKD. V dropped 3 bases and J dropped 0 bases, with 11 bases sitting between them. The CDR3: CATSDRTRNSNQPQHF. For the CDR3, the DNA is TGTGCCACCAGTGATCGAACGAGGAATAGCAATCAGCCCCAGCATTTT.

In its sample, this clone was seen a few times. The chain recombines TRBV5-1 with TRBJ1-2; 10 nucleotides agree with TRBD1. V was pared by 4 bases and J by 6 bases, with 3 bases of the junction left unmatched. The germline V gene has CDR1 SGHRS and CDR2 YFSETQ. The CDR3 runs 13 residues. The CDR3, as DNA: TGCGCCAGCAGCGCGGGACAGGGGAATGGCTACACCTTC. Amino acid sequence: CASSAGQGNGYTF.

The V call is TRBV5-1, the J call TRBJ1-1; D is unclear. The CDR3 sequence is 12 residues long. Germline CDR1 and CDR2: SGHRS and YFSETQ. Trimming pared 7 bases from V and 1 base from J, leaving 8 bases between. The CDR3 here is CASQRENTEAFF. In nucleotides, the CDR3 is TGCGCCAGCCAACGGGAGAACACTGAAGCTTTCTTT.

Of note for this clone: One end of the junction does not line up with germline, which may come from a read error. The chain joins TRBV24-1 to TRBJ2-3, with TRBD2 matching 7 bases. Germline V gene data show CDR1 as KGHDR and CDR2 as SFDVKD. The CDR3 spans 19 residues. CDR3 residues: CAISPSGLRDHTGTDTQYF. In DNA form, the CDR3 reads TGTGCCATCAGTCCTAGCGGCCTCCGGGACCATACCGGCACAGATACGCAGTATTTT.

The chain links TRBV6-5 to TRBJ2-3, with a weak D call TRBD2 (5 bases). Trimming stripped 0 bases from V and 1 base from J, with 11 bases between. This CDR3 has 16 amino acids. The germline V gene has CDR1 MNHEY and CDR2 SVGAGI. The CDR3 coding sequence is TGTGCCAGCAGTTACTCGAGAGGGTCCGGCACAGATACGCAGTATTTT. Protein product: CASSYSRGSGTDTQYF.

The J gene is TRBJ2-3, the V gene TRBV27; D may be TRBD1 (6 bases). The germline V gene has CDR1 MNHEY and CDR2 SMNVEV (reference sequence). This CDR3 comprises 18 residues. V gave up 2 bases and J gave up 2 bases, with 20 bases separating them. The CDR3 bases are TGTGCCAGCAGTTTAAAAGCAGGGGAAGAGAGGGCCACAGATACGCAGTATTTT. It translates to CASSLKAGEERATDTQYF.

The CDR3 DNA follows: TGTGCCAGCAGTGACCCATCCGGGGGACGTGCTCTTTATGGCTACACCTTC. It encodes CASSDPSGGRALYGYTF. The chain links TRBV6-2 or TRBV6-3 to TRBJ1-2; the D gene is possibly TRBD1 (5 bases). Germline values: CDR1 MNHEY, CDR2 SVGEGT. The V end was cut by 5 bases, the J end by 5 bases, with 24 bases between. The CDR3 contains 17 residues.

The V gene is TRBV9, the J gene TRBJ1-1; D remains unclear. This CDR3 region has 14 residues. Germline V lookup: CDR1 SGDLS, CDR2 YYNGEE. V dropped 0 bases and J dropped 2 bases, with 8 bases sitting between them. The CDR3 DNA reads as TGTGCCAGCAGCGTAGAGGCGGGAAACACTGAAGCTTTCTTT. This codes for CASSVEAGNTEAFF.

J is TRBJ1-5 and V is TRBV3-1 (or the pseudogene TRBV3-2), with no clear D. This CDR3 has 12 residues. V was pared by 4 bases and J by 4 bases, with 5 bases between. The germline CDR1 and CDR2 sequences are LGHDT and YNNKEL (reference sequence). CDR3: CASSLSNQPQHF. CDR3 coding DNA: TGTGCCAGCAGCCTTTCTAATCAGCCCCAGCATTTT.

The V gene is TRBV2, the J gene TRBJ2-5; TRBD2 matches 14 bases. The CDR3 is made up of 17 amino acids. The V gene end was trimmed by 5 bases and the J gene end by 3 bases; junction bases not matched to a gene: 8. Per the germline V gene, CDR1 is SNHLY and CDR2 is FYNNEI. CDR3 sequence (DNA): TGTGCCAGCAGTCCTCGGACTAGCGGGGGGAAAAAAGAGACCCAGTACTTC. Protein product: CASSPRTSGGKKETQYF.

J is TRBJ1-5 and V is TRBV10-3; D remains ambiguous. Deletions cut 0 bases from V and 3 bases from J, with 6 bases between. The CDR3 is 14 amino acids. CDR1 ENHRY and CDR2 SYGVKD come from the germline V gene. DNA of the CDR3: TGTGCCATCAGTGAGTCGCGCTACAATCAGCCCCAGCATTTT. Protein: CAISESRYNQPQHF.

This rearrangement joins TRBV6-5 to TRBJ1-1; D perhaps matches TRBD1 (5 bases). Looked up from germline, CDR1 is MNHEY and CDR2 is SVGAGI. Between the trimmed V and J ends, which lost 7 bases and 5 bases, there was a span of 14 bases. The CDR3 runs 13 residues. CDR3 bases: TGTGCCAGCACCGCGGGGGGGGGAACTGAAGCTTTCTTT. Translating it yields CASTAGGGTEAFF.

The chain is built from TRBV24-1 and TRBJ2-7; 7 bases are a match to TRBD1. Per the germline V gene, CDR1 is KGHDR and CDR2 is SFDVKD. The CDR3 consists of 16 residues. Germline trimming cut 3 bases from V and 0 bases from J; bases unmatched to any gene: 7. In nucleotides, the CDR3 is TGTGCCACCAGTGATGGCACAGGGGCGATCTCCTACGAGCAGTACTTC. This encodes CATSDGTGAISYEQYF.

Written as DNA, the CDR3 is TGTGCCAGCAGCGCCTCCCCTGCGGGGGAGTACAATGAGCAGTTCTTC. Its protein product is CASSASPAGEYNEQFF. The chain couples TRBV7-2 to TRBJ2-1; 7 nucleotides line up with TRBD2. The CDR3 length is 16 residues. V dropped 5 bases and J dropped 4; count of bases not matched to a gene: 11. The germline V gene encodes CDR1 SGHTA and CDR2 FQGNSA.

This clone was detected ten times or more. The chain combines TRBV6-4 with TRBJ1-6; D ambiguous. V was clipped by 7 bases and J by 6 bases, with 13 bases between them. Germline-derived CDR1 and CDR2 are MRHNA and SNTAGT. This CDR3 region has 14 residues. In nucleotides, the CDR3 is TGTGCCAGCACCCCGAGCCCGGGTAATTCACCCCTCCACTTT. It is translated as CASTPSPGNSPLHF.

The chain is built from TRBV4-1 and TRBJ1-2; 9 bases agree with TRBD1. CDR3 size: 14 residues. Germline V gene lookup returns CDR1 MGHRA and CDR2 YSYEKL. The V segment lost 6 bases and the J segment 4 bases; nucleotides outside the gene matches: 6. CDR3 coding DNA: TGCGCCAGCAGTCCTCCGGGACAGGGCTATGGCTACACCTTC. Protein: CASSPPGQGYGYTF.

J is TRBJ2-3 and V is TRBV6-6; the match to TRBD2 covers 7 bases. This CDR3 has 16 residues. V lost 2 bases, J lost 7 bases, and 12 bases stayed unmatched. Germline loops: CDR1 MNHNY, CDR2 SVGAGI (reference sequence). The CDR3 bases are TGTGCCAGCAGTTACCCAAGCGGGGTGGGTTTTCATACGCAGTATTTT. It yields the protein CASSYPSGVGFHTQYF.

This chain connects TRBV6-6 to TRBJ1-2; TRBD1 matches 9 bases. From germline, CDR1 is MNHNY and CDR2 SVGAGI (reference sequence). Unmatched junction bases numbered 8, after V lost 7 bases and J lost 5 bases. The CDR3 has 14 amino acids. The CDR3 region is CASTPSQGAYGYTF. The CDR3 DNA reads TGTGCCAGCACCCCTTCACAGGGGGCGTATGGCTACACCTTC.

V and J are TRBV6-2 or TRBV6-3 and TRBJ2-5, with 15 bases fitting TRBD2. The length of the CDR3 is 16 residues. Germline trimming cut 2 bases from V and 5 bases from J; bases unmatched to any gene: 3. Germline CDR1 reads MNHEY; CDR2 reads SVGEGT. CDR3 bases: TGTGCCAGCAGTTACCACGGGACTAGCGGGGGGGAGACCCAGTACTTC. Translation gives CASSYHGTSGGETQYF.

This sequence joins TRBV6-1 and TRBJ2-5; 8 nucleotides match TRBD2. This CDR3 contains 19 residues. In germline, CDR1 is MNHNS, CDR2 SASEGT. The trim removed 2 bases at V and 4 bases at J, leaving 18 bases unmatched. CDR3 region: CASSEWPLGQRGYRETQYF. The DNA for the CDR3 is TGTGCCAGCAGTGAATGGCCTCTGGGGCAGCGGGGGTACCGAGAGACCCAGTACTTC.

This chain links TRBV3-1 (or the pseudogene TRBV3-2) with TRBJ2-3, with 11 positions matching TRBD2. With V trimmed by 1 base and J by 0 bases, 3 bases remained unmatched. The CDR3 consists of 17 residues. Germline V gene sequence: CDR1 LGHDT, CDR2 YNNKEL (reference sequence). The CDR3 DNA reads TGTGCCAGCAGCCAAGGCTCTAGCGGGGGGAGCACAGATACGCAGTATTTT. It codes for CASSQGSSGGSTDTQYF.

DNA for the CDR3: TGTGCCAGCAGTGAAAAGGACAGGAATTACAATGAGCAGTTCTTC. It is translated as CASSEKDRNYNEQFF. This chain connects TRBV6-1 to TRBJ2-1; 7 bases map to TRBD1. V trimming: 2 bases; J trimming: 4 bases; junction bases outside the gene matches: 5. Germline V lookup: CDR1 MNHNS, CDR2 SASEGT. The CDR3 totals 15 residues.

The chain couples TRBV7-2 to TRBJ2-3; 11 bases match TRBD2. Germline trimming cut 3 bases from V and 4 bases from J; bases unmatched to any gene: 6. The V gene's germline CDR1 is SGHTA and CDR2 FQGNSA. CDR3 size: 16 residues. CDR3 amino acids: CASSFQGSGGADTQYF. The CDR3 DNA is TGTGCCAGCAGCTTCCAGGGTAGCGGGGGGGCAGATACGCAGTATTTT.

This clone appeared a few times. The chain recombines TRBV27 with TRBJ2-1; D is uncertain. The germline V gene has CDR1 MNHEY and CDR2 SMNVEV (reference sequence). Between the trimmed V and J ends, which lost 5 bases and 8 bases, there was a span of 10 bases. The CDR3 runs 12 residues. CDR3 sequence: CASSGTRYEQFF. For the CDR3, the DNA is TGTGCCAGCAGTGGTACACGATATGAGCAGTTCTTC.

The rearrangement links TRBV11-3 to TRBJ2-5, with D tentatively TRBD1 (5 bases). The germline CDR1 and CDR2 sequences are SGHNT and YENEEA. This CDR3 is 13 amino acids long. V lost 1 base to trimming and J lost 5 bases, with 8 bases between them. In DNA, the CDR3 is TGTGCCAGCAGCTTAGCCAGGGATGAGACCCAGTACTTC. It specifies CASSLARDETQYF.

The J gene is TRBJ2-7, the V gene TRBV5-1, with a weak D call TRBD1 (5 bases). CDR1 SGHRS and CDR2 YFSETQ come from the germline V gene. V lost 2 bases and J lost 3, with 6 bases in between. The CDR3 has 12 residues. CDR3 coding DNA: TGCGCCAGCAGCTTCGACAGCTACGAGCAGTACTTC. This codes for CASSFDSYEQYF.